This TCR beta chain was captured by sequencing in a study of OX40 agonist ivuxolimab in advanced cancers. Regarding the complete study: The costimulatory receptor OX40 (CD134) was targeted by ivuxolimab, a fully human IgG2 agonistic monoclonal antibody. Intravenous ivuxolimab was administered to patients every 2 weeks at six dose levels: 0.01, 0.1, 0.3, 1.5, 3 and 10 mg/kg. Of the approximately 50 dose-escalation patients, hepatocellular carcinoma was present in approximately 20, melanoma in around 15, renal cell carcinoma in 9 and head and neck cancer in 9. In the dose-escalation cohort, 82.7% of patients were male, and the mean age was approximately 64 years, with a range of roughly 20 to 80. Prior anti-PD-1, anti-PD-L1 or anti-CTLA-4 therapy was permitted, and checkpoint inhibitors had been received by approximately 39% of dose-escalation patients. Partial responses were achieved by three dose-escalation patients, of whom one had hepatocellular carcinoma and two had cutaneous melanoma. The purpose of peripheral TCRbeta sequencing was to test whether ivuxolimab changed TCR sequence diversity and led to clonal T-cell expansion. The paper reports the monotherapy dose-escalation portion (N of about 54 patients) of the phase I ivuxolimab trial.

This clone has only one observation. It has no known antigen specificity. No qualities accompany the bases; no much larger clone lies one base away. Genomic DNA was extracted from sorted cells for sequencing of the TCRbeta CDR3 region. The immunoSEQ Assay was used to sequence the TCRbeta CDR3 regions. The clones in this table, taken by TCRdb from immuneACCESS, are in-frame only. Not every clone is retained; where verified, under half of the shortfall comes from an unresolved V gene, and the cause of the rest is unknown. This sample is represented by nearly 50,000 clones; around 90% of them were singletons. The top ten clones comprise approximately 6.8% of the sample. Patients with autoimmune disease history or receiving systemic immunosuppression were excluded from the trial. Peripheral blood for TCR sequencing was collected from all dose cohorts at baseline, on cycle 4 day 1, and on cycle 7 day 1. Samples came from an open-label, multicenter, first-in-human phase I dose-escalation trial of ivuxolimab. Adults with locally advanced or metastatic melanoma, renal cell carcinoma, hepatocellular carcinoma or head and neck squamous cell carcinoma were enrolled in the trial. Before TCR sequencing, CD4+ T cells and CD8+ T cells were sorted from peripheral blood as separate populations.

The paper's findings and limits, for the study overall: At doses from 0.1 to 3.0 mg/kg, clonal expansion was seen in both CD4+ and CD8+ blood T cells between baseline and week 6. In the 0.1-3.0 mg/kg groups, partial responders were among the patients with the lowest normalized peripheral clonal expansion, particularly in CD8+ T cells. Low levels of normalized T-cell clonal expansion were also shown by some nonresponding patients. The antigen specificity of the clonally expanded peripheral T cells was not determined. On average, CD8+ T cells showed more expanded clones than CD4+ T cells after ivuxolimab.

This material consisted of CD4+ or CD8+ T cells sorted from blood, taken in a trial of the OX40 agonist ivuxolimab. This TCR derives from an adult with an advanced solid tumor such as melanoma, head and neck, liver or kidney cancer.

The CDR3 in this case is CASSPLGDTQYF. The nucleotides read TGTGCCAGCAGTCCCTTAGGGGATACGCAGTATTTT. The chain links TRBV7-6 with TRBJ2-3, with the D gene uncertain. The CDR3 holds 12 amino acids from the cysteine to the phenylalanine. The entry retains the CDR3 DNA only, 36 bases that are in frame from base 1. The junction shows trimming of 6 bases on V and 6 bases on J, plus 10 bases between the germline ends. CDR1 and CDR2, per the germline V gene, are SGHVS and FNYEAQ. When the CDR3 is completed using the reference TRBV7-6 and TRBJ2-3 genes on either side, the full variable domain is GAGVSQSPRYKVTKRGQDVALRCDPISGHVSLYWYRQALGQGPEFLTYFNYEAQQDKSGLPNDRFSAERPEGSISTLTIQRTEQRDSAMYRCASSPLGDTQYFGPGTRLTVL.